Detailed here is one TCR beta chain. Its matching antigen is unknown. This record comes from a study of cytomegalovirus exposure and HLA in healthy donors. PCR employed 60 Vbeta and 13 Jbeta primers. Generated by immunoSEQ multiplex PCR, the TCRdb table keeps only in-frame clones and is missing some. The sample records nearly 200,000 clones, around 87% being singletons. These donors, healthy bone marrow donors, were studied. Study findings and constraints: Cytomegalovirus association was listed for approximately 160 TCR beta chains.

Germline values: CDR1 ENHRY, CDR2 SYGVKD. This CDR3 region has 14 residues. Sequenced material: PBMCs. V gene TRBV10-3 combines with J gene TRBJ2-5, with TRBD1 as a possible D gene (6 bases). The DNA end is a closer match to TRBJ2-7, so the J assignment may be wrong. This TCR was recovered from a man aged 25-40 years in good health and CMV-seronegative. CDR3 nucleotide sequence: TGTGCCATCAGTGACGGACAGACTACCTACGAGCAGTACTTC. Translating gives CAISDGQTTYEQYF.